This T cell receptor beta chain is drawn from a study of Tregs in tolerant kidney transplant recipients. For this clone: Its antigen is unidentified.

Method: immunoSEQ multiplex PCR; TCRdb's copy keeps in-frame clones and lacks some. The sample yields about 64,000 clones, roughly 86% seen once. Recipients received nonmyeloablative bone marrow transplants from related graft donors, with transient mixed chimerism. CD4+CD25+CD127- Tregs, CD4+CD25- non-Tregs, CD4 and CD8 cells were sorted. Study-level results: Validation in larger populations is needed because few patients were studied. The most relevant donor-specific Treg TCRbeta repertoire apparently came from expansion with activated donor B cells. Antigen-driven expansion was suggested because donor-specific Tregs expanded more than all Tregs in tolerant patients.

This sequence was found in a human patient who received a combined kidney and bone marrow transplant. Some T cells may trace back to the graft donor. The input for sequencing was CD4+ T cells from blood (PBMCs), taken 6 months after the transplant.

The CDR3 DNA is TGTGCCAGCAGTTTGACGACAGGGATGTCCTACGAGCAGTACTTC. Protein: CASSLTTGMSYEQYF. The rearrangement joins TRBV27 to TRBJ2-7; 7 bases match TRBD1. J gave up 1 base and V 3 bases, and 6 bases lay outside the gene matches. This CDR3 spans 15 amino acids. Per germline, CDR1 MNHEY and CDR2 SMNVEV (reference sequence).